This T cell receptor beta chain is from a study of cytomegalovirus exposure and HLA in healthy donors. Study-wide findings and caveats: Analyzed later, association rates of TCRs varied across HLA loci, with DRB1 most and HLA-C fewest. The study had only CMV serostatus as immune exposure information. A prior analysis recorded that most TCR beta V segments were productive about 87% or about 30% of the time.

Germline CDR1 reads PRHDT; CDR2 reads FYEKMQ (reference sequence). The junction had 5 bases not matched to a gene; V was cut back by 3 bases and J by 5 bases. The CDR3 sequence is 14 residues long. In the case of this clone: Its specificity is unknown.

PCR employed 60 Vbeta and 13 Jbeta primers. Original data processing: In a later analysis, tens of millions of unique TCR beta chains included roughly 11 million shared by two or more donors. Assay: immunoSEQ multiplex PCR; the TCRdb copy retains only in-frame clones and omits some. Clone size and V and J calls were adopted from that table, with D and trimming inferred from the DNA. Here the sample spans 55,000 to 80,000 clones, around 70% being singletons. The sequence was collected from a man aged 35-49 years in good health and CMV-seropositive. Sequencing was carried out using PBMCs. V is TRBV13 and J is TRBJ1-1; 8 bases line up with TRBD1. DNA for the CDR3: TGTGCCAGCAGCTTGACAGGGGTAGCTACTGAAGCTTTCTTT. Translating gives CASSLTGVATEAFF.